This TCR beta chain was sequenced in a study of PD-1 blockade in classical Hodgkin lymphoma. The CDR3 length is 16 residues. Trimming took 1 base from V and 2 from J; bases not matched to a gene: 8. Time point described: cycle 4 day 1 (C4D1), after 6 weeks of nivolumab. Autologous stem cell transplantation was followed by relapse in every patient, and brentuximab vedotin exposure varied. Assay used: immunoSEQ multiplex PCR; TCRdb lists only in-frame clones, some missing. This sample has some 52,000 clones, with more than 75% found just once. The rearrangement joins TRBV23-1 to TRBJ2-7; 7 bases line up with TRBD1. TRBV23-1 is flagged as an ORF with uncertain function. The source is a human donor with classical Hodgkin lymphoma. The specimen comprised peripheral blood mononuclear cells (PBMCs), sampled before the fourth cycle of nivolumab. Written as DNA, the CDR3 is TGCGCCAGCAGTCAATTCGCGACAGGGCCTCCCTACGAGCAGTACTTC. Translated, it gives CASSQFATGPPYEQYF.